Listed here are 27 T cell receptor beta chains from one sample, sequenced in a study of neurological immune-mediated disorders (dated by TCRdb to between 2018 and 2021). Receptors were amplified or captured by 5' RACE. The sequencer listed for this sample is Illumina HiSeq 2500. TCRdb applied fastp at Q25 and MiXCR to the public reads, then kept only in-frame beta chains. Entries are consolidated by CDR3 protein sequence, retaining the most common genes and DNA. In this sample the table shows 10,000 to 12,000 distinct CDR3 sequences, approximately 22% of which occur a single time. The ten largest clones capture roughly 13% of the sample. The sample was CD8+ T cells from blood. Source of these receptors: a woman aged 40 to 50 with multiple sclerosis.

This clonotype is labeled as medium-sized. This sequence joins TRBV10-3 and TRBJ2-2; TRBD2 aligns across 10 bases. The CDR3 is 15 amino acids. Germline CDR1 ENHRY, CDR2 SYGVKD. The V and J ends lost 7 bases and 7 bases, in that order; junction bases with no gene match: 9. This CDR3 is CAITPSGGVNGELFF. The CDR3 nucleotides read TGTGCCATCACCCCCAGCGGGGGGGTTAACGGGGAGCTGTTTTTT.

This clonotype was found many times. The gene calls are TRBV5-5 and TRBJ1-1; no definite D call. V shed 2 bases and J shed 0 bases, with 8 bases lying between them. CDR3 length equals 14 residues. The germline V gene encodes CDR1 SGHKS and CDR2 YYEKEE (reference sequence). CDR3 residues: CASSLGAMNTEAFF. The CDR3 nucleotides are TGTGCCAGCAGCTTAGGAGCAATGAACACTGAAGCTTTCTTT.

The rearrangement joins TRBV6-6 to TRBJ1-5, with D tentatively TRBD1 (5 bases). Trimming left V 6 bases short and J 4 bases short, with 16 bases between. There are 15 residues in the CDR3. Germline V gene sequence: CDR1 MNHNY, CDR2 SVGAGI (reference sequence). The CDR3 DNA sequence: TGTGCCAGCAGCCTTAGCAGGGCCAGTAATCAGCCCCAGCATTTT. Amino acids: CASSLSRASNQPQHF.

This sequence joins TRBV20-1 and TRBJ2-1; TRBD2 is a possible D gene (7 bases). Germline CDR1 is DFQATT and CDR2 is SNEGSKA (reference sequence). The CDR3 extends over 17 amino acids. V was shortened by 0 bases and J by 7 bases, with 22 bases between the two germline ends. This CDR3 is CSARDPKGGGASNEQFF. The CDR3 DNA sequence: TGCAGTGCTAGAGACCCCAAGGGAGGGGGGGCGAGTAATGAGCAGTTCTTC.

The chain employs TRBV5-6 and TRBJ1-5; D is perhaps TRBD1 (6 bases). The CDR3 has 14 amino acids. Per germline, CDR1 SGHDT and CDR2 YYEEEE. V shed 5 bases and J shed 4 bases, with 13 bases lying between them. CDR3 amino acids: CASSSGVGNQPQHF. The CDR3 region has the DNA TGTGCCAGCAGTTCAGGGGTTGGTAATCAGCCCCAGCATTTT.

This clonotype was detected ten times or more. CDR3 sequence reads: CASTERYWVEAFF. CDR3 in DNA: TGTGCCAGCACCGAAAGGTACTGGGTGGAAGCTTTCTTT. The V and J genes are TRBV21-1 and TRBJ1-1. TRBV21-1 is termed a pseudogene. CDR3 length: 13 amino acids.

This clonotype was found many times. Written as DNA, the CDR3 is TGTGCCAGCAGCCAGAGTAACTCCTATAATTCACCCCTCCACTTT. This translates into CASSQSNSYNSPLHF. The chain links TRBV4-2 to TRBJ1-6; no definite D call. Trimming pared 3 bases from V and 0 bases from J, leaving 6 bases between. The CDR3 is made up of 15 amino acids. Germline V gives CDR1 LGHNA, CDR2 YNFKEQ.

This rearrangement joins TRBV7-2 to TRBJ1-1; no clear D. The germline CDR1 and CDR2 sequences are SGHTA and FQGNSA. The V and J ends lost 5 bases and 2 bases respectively, with 15 bases between them. The CDR3 has 15 amino acids. The CDR3: CASSTGVVLNTEAFF. CDR3 DNA: TGTGCCAGCAGCACTGGGGTCGTTCTTAACACTGAAGCTTTCTTT.

The chain couples TRBV7-9 to TRBJ2-1, with D unclear. The V gene's germline CDR1 is SEHNR and CDR2 FQNEAQ (reference sequence). The CDR3 runs 11 residues. V dropped 10 bases and J dropped 5 bases, with 9 bases sitting between them. This chain's CDR3 is CAITLDNEQFF. In DNA, the CDR3 is TGTGCCATCACCTTGGACAATGAGCAGTTCTTC. Drawing the rest from reference TRBV7-9 and TRBJ2-1, the complete variable domain is DTGVSQNPRHKITKRGQNVTFRCDPISEHNRLYWYRQTLGQGPEFLTYFQNEAQLEKSRLLSDRFSAERPKGSFSTLEIQRTEQGDSAMYLCAITLDNEQFFGPGTRLTVL.

Written as DNA, the CDR3 is TGTGCCAGCAGCCTCCGAGGGACGGTTAACTATGGCTACACCTTC. Translating it yields CASSLRGTVNYGYTF. This chain joins TRBV9 and TRBJ1-2, with D perhaps matching TRBD1 (5 bases). The CDR3 length is 15 residues. Germline V gene lookup returns CDR1 SGDLS and CDR2 YYNGEE. The V gene lost 4 bases and the J gene lost 1 base, with 14 bases spanning the gap. Based on the CDR3 plus reference TRBV9 and TRBJ1-2, the full variable domain is DSGVTQTPKHLITATGQRVTLRCSPRSGDLSVYWYQQSLDQGLQFLIQYYNGEERAKGNILERFSAQQFPDLHSELNLSSLELGDSALYFCASSLRGTVNYGYTFGSGTRLTVV.

This clonotype has a count of ten or more. The CDR3, as DNA: TGTGCCAGCAGTGATAGCGGGGTAACAGATACGCAGTATTTT. Amino acid sequence: CASSDSGVTDTQYF. The chain employs TRBV6-5 and TRBJ2-3, with 8 positions matching TRBD2. The CDR3 contains 14 residues. CDR1 MNHEY and CDR2 SVGAGI come from the germline V gene. With V trimmed by 5 bases and J by 3 bases, 4 bases remained unmatched.

This clonotype was recorded at least ten times. The chain uses TRBV29-1 and TRBJ2-3; D is ambiguous. V was trimmed by 0 bases and J by 2 bases, leaving 6 bases between them. There are 13 residues in the CDR3. Germline CDR1 SQVTM, CDR2 ANQGSEA. The CDR3 DNA sequence: TGCAGCGTTGAAGAGCAGCCCACAGATACGCAGTATTTT. Residues: CSVEEQPTDTQYF.

This clonotype was counted at least ten times. The chain carries TRBV5-1 and TRBJ1-1; maybe TRBD1 (6 bases). Trimming pared 4 bases from V and 4 bases from J, leaving 14 bases between. Germline V gives CDR1 SGHRS, CDR2 YFSETQ. The CDR3 covers 14 residues. Written as DNA, the CDR3 is TGCGCCAGCAGCACGGGGGGCGCGTTCACTGAAGCTTTCTTT. Translation gives CASSTGGAFTEAFF.

This clonotype has ten or more counts. The rearrangement joins TRBV6-5 to TRBJ1-2; no reliable D call. Germline V CDR1 and CDR2: MNHEY, SVGAGI. There are 17 residues in the CDR3. V was shortened by 2 bases and J by 5 bases, with 21 bases between the two germline ends. The CDR3 nucleotides read TGTGCCAGCAGTTACGGAATTTCGGACCCTCCCCCTTATGGCTACACCTTC. Residues: CASSYGISDPPPYGYTF.

This clonotype was recorded only once. This chain uses TRBV20-1 with TRBJ2-7; D possibly matches TRBD1 or TRBD2 (5 bases each). The CDR3 runs to 13 residues. Per the germline V gene, CDR1 is DFQATT and CDR2 is SNEGSKA (reference sequence). The V end was cut by 7 bases, the J end by 3 bases, with 16 bases between. CDR3 sequence: CSVTEGFYYEQYF. CDR3 DNA: TGCAGTGTCACCGAGGGGTTCTACTACGAGCAGTACTTC.

This clonotype showed up just a few times. The rearrangement uses TRBV7-2 and TRBJ1-1, with 7 bases identical to TRBD1. From germline, CDR1 is SGHTA and CDR2 FQGNSA. CDR3 length: 13 amino acids. The V segment lost 0 bases and the J segment 8 bases; nucleotides outside the gene matches: 3. The CDR3 loop reads CASSLAWTGEAFF. The CDR3 region has the DNA TGTGCCAGCAGCTTAGCGTGGACAGGAGAAGCTTTCTTT.

This clonotype was seen many times. This rearrangement joins TRBV5-4 to TRBJ2-7, with D unclear. CDR1 and CDR2 (germline): SGHNT, YYREEE (reference sequence). This CDR3 is 12 amino acids long. V gave up 3 bases and J gave up 5 bases, with 9 bases separating them. The CDR3 nucleotides are TGTGCCAGCAGCTCCCTGGTCGACGAGCAGTACTTC. Residues: CASSSLVDEQYF.

This clonotype was observed at least ten times. V is TRBV7-9 and J is TRBJ1-2, with 9 bases that match TRBD1. Germline lookup yields CDR1 SEHNR and CDR2 FQNEAQ (reference sequence). CDR3 length: 14 residues. V trimming: 6 bases; J trimming: 11 bases; junction bases outside the gene matches: 13. The CDR3 DNA reads TGTGCCAGCAGTCCTACAGGGGGCCCTAATGTTTACACCTTC. Protein: CASSPTGGPNVYTF. Complete variable domain (other parts from reference TRBV7-9 and TRBJ1-2): DTGVSQNPRHKITKRGQNVTFRCDPISEHNRLYWYRQTLGQGPEFLTYFQNEAQLEKSRLLSDRFSAERPKGSFSTLEIQRTEQGDSAMYLCASSPTGGPNVYTFGSGTRLTVV.

This clonotype has at least ten counts. The genes are TRBV4-2 and TRBJ1-5; possibly TRBD1 for D (5 bases). Trimming left V 0 bases short and J 6 bases short, with 18 bases between. This CDR3 is 17 amino acids long. CDR1 and CDR2 (germline): LGHNA, YNFKEQ. The CDR3 DNA sequence: TGTGCCAGCAGCCAAGATGTCGGCCAGGGCCTGTTTCAGCCCCAGCATTTT. Translation: CASSQDVGQGLFQPQHF.

This clonotype was detected many times. The rearrangement links TRBV6-5 to TRBJ1-4, with 8 nucleotides matching TRBD1. V lost 0 bases to trimming and J lost 8 bases; unmatched junction nucleotides: 8. CDR1 is MNHEY, CDR2 SVGAGI, per germline. The CDR3 covers 16 residues. This chain's CDR3 is CASSYSNSGGREKLFF. For the CDR3, the DNA is TGTGCCAGCAGTTACTCGAATTCAGGGGGCAGGGAAAAACTGTTTTTT.

In this sample, this clonotype turned up many times. J is TRBJ1-6 and V is TRBV7-9; possibly TRBD1 for D (5 bases). This CDR3 spans 17 amino acids. V was pared by 5 bases and J by 6 bases, with 20 bases between. The germline gives CDR1 SEHNR, CDR2 FQNEAQ (reference sequence). CDR3 coding DNA: TGTGCCAGCAGCGGCTCCGATCGGGGCTCGTTTAATTCACCCCTCCACTTT. It translates to CASSGSDRGSFNSPLHF. Full variable domain (outside the CDR3, taken from reference TRBV7-9 and TRBJ1-6): DTGVSQNPRHKITKRGQNVTFRCDPISEHNRLYWYRQTLGQGPEFLTYFQNEAQLEKSRLLSDRFSAERPKGSFSTLEIQRTEQGDSAMYLCASSGSDRGSFNSPLHFGNGTRLTVT.

This clonotype was detected many times. The J gene is TRBJ1-5, the V gene TRBV7-8; maybe TRBD1 (6 bases). The ends were cut back, 5 bases at V and 4 bases at J, with 12 bases in the middle. CDR3 length: 14 residues. Germline CDR1 reads SGHVS; CDR2 reads FQNEAQ. In DNA, the CDR3 is TGTGCCAGCAGCGCCCGGGGGACAAATCAGCCCCAGCATTTT. This gives the protein CASSARGTNQPQHF.

This clonotype came up many times. V gene TRBV11-2 combines with J gene TRBJ1-2; D gene uncertain. This CDR3 spans 13 amino acids. Looked up from germline, CDR1 is SGHAT and CDR2 is FQNNGV. V was shortened by 1 base and J by 1 base, with 4 bases between the two germline ends. The CDR3 DNA follows: TGTGCCAGCAGCTTAGCCTATAACTATGGCTACACCTTC. This sequence encodes CASSLAYNYGYTF.

The chain employs TRBV20-1 and TRBJ1-2, with 11 bases that match TRBD1. The V gene's germline CDR1 is DFQATT and CDR2 SNEGSKA (reference sequence). The CDR3 has 13 residues. Trimming cost V 5 bases and J 6 bases; bases outside gene matches: 5. The DNA for the CDR3 is TGCAGTGCTTGGACAGGGGGCCGAGATGGCTACACCTTC. It yields the protein CSAWTGGRDGYTF.

This clonotype was seen a handful of times. The chain combines TRBV11-3 with TRBJ1-1; a possible D gene is TRBD1 (5 bases). Per germline, CDR1 SGHNT and CDR2 YENEEA. V lost 8 bases and J 4 bases, leaving 14 bases between the germline ends. The CDR3 spans 13 residues. CDR3 amino acids: CASGTGMGTEAFF. CDR3 sequence (DNA): TGTGCCAGCGGGACGGGGATGGGCACTGAAGCTTTCTTT.

Ten or more counts support this clonotype. The V call is TRBV20-1, the J call TRBJ2-1, with 8 bases identical to TRBD2. From germline, CDR1 is DFQATT and CDR2 SNEGSKA (reference sequence). This CDR3 is built from 14 residues. V lost 2 bases and J lost 4; bases outside the gene matches: 4. The CDR3 nucleotides read TGCAGTGCTAGATCCGGGGGGGAGTACAATGAGCAGTTCTTC. Its translation is CSARSGGEYNEQFF.

At least ten counts were recorded for this clonotype. V usage is TRBV12-3 or TRBV12-4 and J usage is TRBJ1-1, with 10 bases lining up with TRBD1. The V segment lost 8 bases and the J segment 11 bases; nucleotides outside the gene matches: 17. This CDR3 is built from 15 residues. DNA of the CDR3: TGTGCCAGCGTCCTTGGGAGGGGACAGGGGAGTAGTGCTTTCTTT. Its translation is CASVLGRGQGSSAFF.